These 29 T cell receptor beta chains were all obtained from the same sample, sequenced in a study of beta chain features in type 1 diabetes. The isolated RNA, all of it, was reverse transcribed, so expressed TCRB transcripts were what got sequenced. Clones were sequenced by immunoSEQ multiplex PCR, and TCRdb holds only the in-frame ones, with some missing. The sample lists 350,000 to 400,000 clones; around 15% were seen once. Input material: naive CD4+ T cells from blood. The receptors come from a woman aged 18-35 years in good health.

The chain employs TRBV29-1 and TRBJ2-7, with TRBD1 as a possible D gene (5 bases). V gave up 4 bases and J gave up 6 bases, with 13 bases separating them. CDR1 is SQVTM, CDR2 ANQGSEA, per germline. The CDR3 consists of 12 residues. CDR3 DNA: TGCAGCGTTGTAGTTGTAGGGGCCGAGCAGTACTTC. As protein: CSVVVVGAEQYF.

The rearrangement joins TRBV6-6 to TRBJ2-1; TRBD2 agrees at 13 bases. Germline V gene sequence: CDR1 MNHNY, CDR2 SVGAGI (reference sequence). This CDR3 spans 16 amino acids. The V segment lost 6 bases and the J segment 2 bases; nucleotides outside the gene matches: 4. DNA of the CDR3: TGTGCCAGCAGATGGACTAGCGGGAGTGCCTACAATGAGCAGTTCTTC. Translation gives CASRWTSGSAYNEQFF.

The chain recombines TRBV9 with TRBJ2-3, with D perhaps matching TRBD2 (5 bases). Trimming took off 0 bases at V and 4 bases at J, with 9 bases between the two ends. The CDR3 covers 14 residues. Germline assignment: CDR1 SGDLS and CDR2 YYNGEE. The CDR3 sequence is CASSVALVADTQYF. CDR3 nucleotide sequence: TGTGCCAGCAGCGTAGCACTAGTGGCAGATACGCAGTATTTT.

This clone showed up just a few times. This chain uses TRBV29-1 with TRBJ2-1, with 12 bases lining up with TRBD1. CDR1 is SQVTM and CDR2 is ANQGSEA in the germline V gene. The CDR3 totals 16 residues. Losses at the gene ends were 5 bases for V and 7 bases for J; bases not matched to a gene: 12. CDR3 DNA: TGCAGCGTTCTAGGGCAACGGGACAGGGGGCTGAATGAGCAGTTCTTC. This encodes CSVLGQRDRGLNEQFF.

Notes on this clone: Other DNA sequences in the same sample also yield this CDR3. V and J are TRBV2 and TRBJ2-1, with TRBD2 identical over 9 bases. The length of the CDR3 is 15 residues. Germline V gene sequence: CDR1 SNHLY, CDR2 FYNNEI. Unmatched junction bases numbered 1, after V lost 1 base and J lost 3 bases. The CDR3 coding sequence is TGTGCCAGCAGTGAAGGACTAGCGGACTACAATGAGCAGTTCTTC. Its protein is CASSEGLADYNEQFF.

The genes are TRBV4-1 and TRBJ1-5; 9 bases line up with TRBD1. Germline V gives CDR1 MGHRA, CDR2 YSYEKL. The CDR3 contains 17 residues. Trimming cost V 3 bases and J 5 bases; bases outside gene matches: 11. The CDR3 reads CASSHESGQGDYQPQHF. The CDR3 region has the DNA TGCGCCAGCAGCCACGAATCGGGACAGGGTGATTATCAGCCCCAGCATTTT.

This clone has just a few counts. This chain links TRBV30 with TRBJ1-1; D is unclear. The CDR3 is 13 residues long. V lost 4 bases and J 3 bases, leaving 12 bases between the germline ends. The V gene's germline CDR1 is GTSNPN and CDR2 SVGIG (reference sequence). The DNA of the CDR3 is TGTGCCTGGATGAGGGAGGTTTACACTGAAGCTTTCTTT. This encodes CAWMREVYTEAFF.

This chain links TRBV20-1 with TRBJ2-3; weak D call: TRBD2 (6 bases). Germline V gives CDR1 DFQATT, CDR2 SNEGSKA (reference sequence). The CDR3 contains 11 residues. This chain's CDR3 is CSPGVGDTQYF. CDR3 coding DNA: TGCAGCCCGGGAGTGGGAGATACGCAGTATTTT.

The chain recombines TRBV28 with TRBJ2-7; perhaps TRBD1 as D (6 bases). CDR3 size: 14 residues. Trimming removed 5 bases at V and 2 bases at J, with 13 bases between. Germline V CDR1 and CDR2: MDHEN, SYDVKM. The CDR3 here is CASSLGTHPYEQYF. The CDR3 DNA sequence: TGTGCCAGCAGTCTCGGGACACATCCCTACGAGCAGTACTTC.

The chain links TRBV29-1 to TRBJ2-3, with D unclear. Germline CDR1 reads SQVTM; CDR2 reads ANQGSEA. This CDR3 contains 15 residues. V was pared by 1 base and J by 1 base, with 12 bases between. CDR3 residues: CSVEGLVVGTDTQYF. In DNA, the CDR3 is TGCAGCGTTGAAGGCCTCGTCGTAGGCACAGATACGCAGTATTTT.

The chain links TRBV29-1 to TRBJ1-3; possibly TRBD1 for D (6 bases). Germline V lookup: CDR1 SQVTM, CDR2 ANQGSEA. The CDR3 covers 13 residues. Trimming shortened V by 6 bases and J by 7 bases, and 16 bases separated the two germline ends. This CDR3 is CSVQGSYLNTIYF. DNA of the CDR3: TGCAGCGTACAGGGATCGTATTTGAACACCATATATTTT.

This clone occurred a few times. The CDR3, as DNA: TGCGCCAGCAGCACCAATAGCGGGAACACCTACGAGCAGTACTTC. Translating it yields CASSTNSGNTYEQYF. The V call is TRBV5-1, the J call TRBJ2-7; 8 bases are a match to TRBD2. V shed 4 bases and J 2 bases; nucleotides not matched to a gene: 8. The CDR3 runs to 15 residues. From germline, CDR1 is SGHRS and CDR2 YFSETQ.

This clone was seen only a few times. The V and J genes are TRBV7-2 and TRBJ2-3; a possible D gene is TRBD1 (6 bases). Germline assignment: CDR1 SGHTA and CDR2 FQGNSA. This CDR3 comprises 15 residues. Trimming cost V 1 base and J 3 bases, with 11 bases left between them. The DNA for the CDR3 is TGTGCCAGCAGCTTAGGTCAAGGGGGTACAGATACGCAGTATTTT. Its translation is CASSLGQGGTDTQYF. Together with reference TRBV7-2 and TRBJ2-3, the CDR3 gives the full variable domain: GAGVSQSPSNKVTEKGKDVELRCDPISGHTALYWYRQSLGQGLEFLIYFQGNSAPDKSGLPSDRFSAERTGGSVSTLTIQRTQQEDSAVYLCASSLGQGGTDTQYFGPGTRLTVL.

This clone has a handful of counts. V and J are TRBV2 and TRBJ2-7; D gene unclear. CDR1 is SNHLY, CDR2 FYNNEI, per germline. The CDR3 covers 14 residues. V was clipped by 3 bases and J by 2 bases, with 11 bases between them. Here the CDR3 reads CASSDSRFPYEQYF. In DNA, the CDR3 is TGTGCCAGCAGTGATTCCAGGTTCCCCTACGAGCAGTACTTC. Combining the CDR3 with reference TRBV2 and TRBJ2-7 gives the whole variable domain EPEVTQTPSHQVTQMGQEVILRCVPISNHLYFYWYRQILGQKVEFLVSFYNNEISEKSEIFDDQFSVERPDGSNFTLKIRSTKLEDSAMYFCASSDSRFPYEQYFGPGTRLTVT.

This clone was observed a single time. The CDR3 bases are TGCGCCAGCAGCCGAGCCGGGACTAGCATGAGCACAGATACGCAGTATTTT. This sequence encodes CASSRAGTSMSTDTQYF. The gene calls are TRBV4-1 and TRBJ2-3; 9 bases are a match to TRBD2. The CDR3 loop spans 17 amino acids. Germline-derived CDR1 and CDR2 are MGHRA and YSYEKL. The junction had 8 bases not matched to a gene; V was cut back by 4 bases and J by 0 bases.

This clone was detected a few times. This chain links TRBV7-2 with TRBJ1-4; D unclear. The CDR3 has 14 residues. The germline V and J ends were trimmed by 0 bases and 5 bases, with 7 bases remaining between them. Germline values: CDR1 SGHTA, CDR2 FQGNSA. The CDR3 DNA is TGTGCCAGCAGCTTAGCTCGGGAGAATGAAAAACTGTTTTTT. Translation gives CASSLARENEKLFF.

The sample holds a few counts of this clone. The CDR3 DNA sequence: TGTGCCAGCAGTGTCGGGGGAGTGGGTCACAATGAGCAGTTCTTC. Translating gives CASSVGGVGHNEQFF. V gene TRBV2 combines with J gene TRBJ2-1, with D possibly being TRBD2 (6 bases). CDR1 and CDR2 from the germline V gene are SNHLY and FYNNEI. This CDR3 is 15 amino acids long. V lost 4 bases, J lost 5 bases, and 15 bases lay in between.

The V call is TRBV7-2, the J call TRBJ2-7; a weak D match, TRBD2 (5 bases). Germline CDR1 SGHTA, CDR2 FQGNSA. The CDR3 extends over 12 amino acids. Trimming took 5 bases from V and 6 from J, leaving 11 bases between them. CDR3 amino acids: CASSAKEGEQYF. The DNA of the CDR3 is TGTGCCAGCAGCGCTAAAGAGGGCGAGCAGTACTTC.

V usage is TRBV7-2 and J usage is TRBJ2-5; 8 nucleotides agree with TRBD2. CDR3 length: 16 amino acids. The V gene's germline CDR1 is SGHTA and CDR2 FQGNSA. The V gene end was trimmed by 1 base and the J gene end by 2 bases; junction bases not matched to a gene: 6. This CDR3 is CASSLVLAVVQETQYF. CDR3 in DNA: TGTGCCAGCAGCTTAGTACTAGCGGTAGTTCAAGAGACCCAGTACTTC.

The chain recombines TRBV4-1 with TRBJ1-5; D not resolved. The germline CDR1 and CDR2 sequences are MGHRA and YSYEKL. The V end lost 1 base, the J end lost 0 bases, and 7 bases lay between the germline ends. The CDR3 totals 15 residues. Here the CDR3 reads CASSQVTDSNQPQHF. DNA of the CDR3: TGCGCCAGCAGCCAAGTCACAGATAGCAATCAGCCCCAGCATTTT.

The chain joins TRBV6-5 to TRBJ2-7, with D tentatively TRBD2 (5 bases). The CDR3 length is 15 residues. CDR1 and CDR2 from the germline V gene are MNHEY and SVGAGI. Deletions cut 0 bases from V and 6 bases from J, with 15 bases between. DNA of the CDR3: TGTGCCAGCAGTTACTCTCTAGCCACCCCCTCCGAGCAGTACTTC. It translates to CASSYSLATPSEQYF.

V gene TRBV30 combines with J gene TRBJ1-1, with D maybe TRBD1 (6 bases). Germline V gives CDR1 GTSNPN, CDR2 SVGIG (reference sequence). The CDR3 spans 13 residues. Trimming removed 2 bases from V and 3 bases from J, with 10 bases in between. The CDR3 DNA is TGTGCCTGGAGTCGGGCAGGGGACACTGAAGCTTTCTTT. Its translation is CAWSRAGDTEAFF.

The sample holds one count of this clone. The chain recombines TRBV15 with TRBJ1-1; D is undetermined. Germline CDR1 reads LNHNV; CDR2 reads YYDKDF (reference sequence). The V and J ends lost 0 bases and 4 bases respectively, with 9 bases between them. The CDR3 covers 14 residues. CDR3 sequence: CATSRDRGSTEAFF. CDR3 nucleotide sequence: TGTGCCACCAGCAGAGATCGGGGAAGCACTGAAGCTTTCTTT.

This clone was detected only a few times. The V and J genes are TRBV2 and TRBJ2-1; TRBD1 might be the D (7 bases). The CDR3 is 15 residues long. The V end was cut by 6 bases, the J end by 0 bases, with 12 bases between. Germline lookup yields CDR1 SNHLY and CDR2 FYNNEI. CDR3: CASSLRGASYNEQFF. In nucleotides, the CDR3 is TGTGCCAGCAGCCTCAGGGGGGCCTCCTACAATGAGCAGTTCTTC.

This chain links TRBV7-8 with TRBJ1-2; 10 nucleotides line up with TRBD1. The J segment lost 10 bases and the V segment lost 5 bases, leaving 4 bases of the junction unmatched. The CDR3 has 12 residues. Germline CDR1 reads SGHVS; CDR2 reads FQNEAQ. The CDR3 reads CASSAGTGDYTF. CDR3 sequence (DNA): TGTGCCAGCAGCGCGGGGACAGGGGACTACACCTTC.

This clone was picked up a small number of times. V usage is TRBV7-9 and J usage is TRBJ1-1; 9 bases fit TRBD1. Germline CDR1 is SEHNR and CDR2 is FQNEAQ (reference sequence). The CDR3 is 15 residues long. After removal of 4 bases from V and 0 bases from J, the junction contained 3 bases not matched to a gene. CDR3 bases: TGTGCCAGCAGCTCTGGGACAGGGATGAACACTGAAGCTTTCTTT. This translates into CASSSGTGMNTEAFF. Using reference TRBV7-9 and TRBJ1-1 for the parts outside the CDR3, the full variable domain is DTGVSQNPRHKITKRGQNVTFRCDPISEHNRLYWYRQTLGQGPEFLTYFQNEAQLEKSRLLSDRFSAERPKGSFSTLEIQRTEQGDSAMYLCASSSGTGMNTEAFFGQGTRLTVV.

The chain recombines TRBV19 with TRBJ2-5; 14 bases agree with TRBD2. CDR1 is LNHDA, CDR2 SQIVND, per germline (reference sequence). The CDR3 contains 14 residues. The V segment lost 5 bases and the J segment 5 bases; nucleotides outside the gene matches: 1. CDR3 protein: CASSGLAGGETQYF. DNA for the CDR3: TGTGCCAGTAGTGGACTAGCGGGAGGCGAGACCCAGTACTTC.

The chain couples TRBV28 to TRBJ1-2; D possibly corresponds to TRBD1 (6 bases). The CDR3 has 13 residues. Germline values: CDR1 MDHEN, CDR2 SYDVKM. V was pared by 1 base and J by 8 bases, with 11 bases between. The CDR3 loop reads CASSLYKGQGYTF. The CDR3 coding sequence is TGTGCCAGCAGTTTATATAAGGGACAAGGCTACACCTTC.

This clone appeared a few times. The chain has TRBV2 and TRBJ2-3; no reliable D call. Germline V gene data show CDR1 as SNHLY and CDR2 as FYNNEI. V lost 2 bases to trimming and J lost 4 bases, with 4 bases between them. CDR3 length equals 12 residues. CDR3 protein: CASSELADTQYF. Written as DNA, the CDR3 is TGTGCCAGCAGTGAATTAGCAGATACGCAGTATTTT.